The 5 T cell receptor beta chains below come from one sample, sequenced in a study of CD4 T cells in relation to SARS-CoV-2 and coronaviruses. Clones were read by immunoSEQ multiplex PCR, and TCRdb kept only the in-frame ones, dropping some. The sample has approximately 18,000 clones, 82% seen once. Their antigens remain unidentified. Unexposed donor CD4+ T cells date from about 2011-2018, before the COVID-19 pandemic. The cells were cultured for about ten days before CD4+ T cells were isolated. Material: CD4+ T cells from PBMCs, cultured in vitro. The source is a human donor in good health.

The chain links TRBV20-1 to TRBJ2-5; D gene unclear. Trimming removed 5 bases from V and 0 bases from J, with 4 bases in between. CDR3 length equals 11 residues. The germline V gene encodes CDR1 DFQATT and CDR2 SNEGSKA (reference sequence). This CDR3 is CSAQHQETQYF. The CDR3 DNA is TGCAGTGCTCAACACCAAGAGACCCAGTACTTC.

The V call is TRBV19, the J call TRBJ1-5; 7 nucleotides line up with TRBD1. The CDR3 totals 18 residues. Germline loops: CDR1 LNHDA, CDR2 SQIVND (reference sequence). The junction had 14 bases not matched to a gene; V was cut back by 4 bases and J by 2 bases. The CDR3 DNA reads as TGTGCCAGTAGTAGGGGGGGCGGTGGGCAGGGGGGCAATCAGCCCCAGCATTTT. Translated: CASSRGGGGQGGNQPQHF.

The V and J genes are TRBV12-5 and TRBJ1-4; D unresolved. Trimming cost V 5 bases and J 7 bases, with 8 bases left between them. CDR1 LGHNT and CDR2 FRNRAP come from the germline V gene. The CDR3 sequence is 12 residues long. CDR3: CASGPSSEKLFF. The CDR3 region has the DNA TGTGCTAGTGGTCCATCTTCTGAAAAACTGTTTTTT.

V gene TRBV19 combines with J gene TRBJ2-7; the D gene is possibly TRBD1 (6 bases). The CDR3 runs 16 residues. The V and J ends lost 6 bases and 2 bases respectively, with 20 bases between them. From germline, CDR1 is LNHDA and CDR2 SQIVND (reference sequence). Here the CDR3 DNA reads TGTGCCAGTAGCCAAAAGACAGGTGCACCCACCTACGAGCAGTACTTC. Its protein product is CASSQKTGAPTYEQYF.

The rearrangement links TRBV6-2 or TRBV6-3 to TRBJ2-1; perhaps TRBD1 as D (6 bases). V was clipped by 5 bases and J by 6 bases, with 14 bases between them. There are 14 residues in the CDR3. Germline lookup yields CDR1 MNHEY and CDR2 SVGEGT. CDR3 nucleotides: TGTGCCAGCAGTAAACGAACAGGGTCCAATGAGCAGTTCTTC. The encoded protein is CASSKRTGSNEQFF.